The TCR beta chain under discussion was sequenced for a study of blood T cell repertoires in COVID-19. Using immunoSEQ multiplex PCR, the repertoire was profiled, and TCRdb retains in-frame clones only, with some absent. Here the sample spans about 150,000 clones, 60% to 85% being singletons. The receptor was derived from an older man with acute or convalescent COVID-19. Sequencing was done on a sample of peripheral blood.

CDR3 sequence (DNA): TGCGCCAGCAGCCCAGGACAGGGGGATCTAAATGAAAAACTGTTTTTT. Translated: CASSPGQGDLNEKLFF. This rearrangement joins TRBV5-1 to TRBJ1-4, with 10 bases lining up with TRBD1. V lost 4 bases, J lost 5 bases, and 8 bases stayed unmatched. The CDR3 has 16 residues. The germline V gene encodes CDR1 SGHRS and CDR2 YFSETQ.